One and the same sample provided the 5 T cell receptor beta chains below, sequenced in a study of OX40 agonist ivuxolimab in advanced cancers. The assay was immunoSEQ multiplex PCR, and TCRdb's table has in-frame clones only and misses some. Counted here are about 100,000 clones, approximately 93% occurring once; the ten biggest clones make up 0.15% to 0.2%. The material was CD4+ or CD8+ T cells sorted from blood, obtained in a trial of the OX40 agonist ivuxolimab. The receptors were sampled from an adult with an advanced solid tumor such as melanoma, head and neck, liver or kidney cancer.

CDR3 residues: CASSPTGAYSNQPQHF. CDR3 DNA sequence: TGTGCCAGCAGCCCAACAGGCGCCTATAGCAATCAGCCCCAGCATTTT. The chain carries TRBV4-2 and TRBJ1-5; D is perhaps TRBD1 (5 bases). CDR1 LGHNA and CDR2 YNFKEQ come from the germline V gene. This CDR3 comprises 16 residues. The V end lost 4 bases, the J end lost 0 bases, and 13 bases lay between the germline ends.

CDR3 in amino acids: CASSPGTGLPNTEAFF. In nucleotides, the CDR3 is TGTGCCAGCTCACCCGGGACAGGTCTTCCGAACACTGAAGCTTTCTTT. The rearrangement joins TRBV18 to TRBJ1-1; 8 positions match TRBD1. The CDR3 has 16 residues. Germline trimming cut 3 bases from V and 1 base from J; bases unmatched to any gene: 7. Germline CDR1 KGHSH, CDR2 LQKENI.

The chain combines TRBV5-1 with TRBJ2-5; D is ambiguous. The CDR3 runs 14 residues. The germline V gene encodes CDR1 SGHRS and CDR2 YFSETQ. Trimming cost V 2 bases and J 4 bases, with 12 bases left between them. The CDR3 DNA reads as TGCGCCAGCAGCTTCTTACAGTCCGCAGAGACCCAGTACTTC. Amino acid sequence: CASSFLQSAETQYF.

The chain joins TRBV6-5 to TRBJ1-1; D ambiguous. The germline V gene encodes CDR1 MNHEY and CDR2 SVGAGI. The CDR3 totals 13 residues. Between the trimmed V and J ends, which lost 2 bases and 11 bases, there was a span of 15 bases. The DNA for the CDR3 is TGTGCCAGCAGTTACCCATTGGGCCTGGGGGCTTTCTTT. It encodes CASSYPLGLGAFF.

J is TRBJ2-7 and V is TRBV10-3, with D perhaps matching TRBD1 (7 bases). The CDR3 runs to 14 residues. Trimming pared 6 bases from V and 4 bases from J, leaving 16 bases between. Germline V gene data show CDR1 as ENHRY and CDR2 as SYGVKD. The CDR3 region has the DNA TGTGCCATCAGCACTTCGCAGGGGGGATACGAGCAGTACTTC. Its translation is CAISTSQGGYEQYF.